The rows below give T cell receptor beta chains drawn from one sample of a study of T cell responses to AZD1222 COVID-19 vaccine. Repertoires were generated with immunoSEQ multiplex PCR, while TCRdb's copy carries only in-frame clones and drops some. The table records about 110,000 clones, 88% of them present only once. Sequencing was performed on peripheral blood, taken on day 0 of AZD1222 vaccination. Receptors were obtained from an adult in good health. Both conserved end residues are part of each CDR3. A D gene is named only where the DNA matches it firmly. The listing skips clone size in some rows; elsewhere it reads once, few, many or a size class.

d_gene	v_gene	abundance	j_gene	CDR3nt	CDR3aa
NA	TRBV11-3	NA	TRBJ2-3	TGTGCCAGCTCTAGCACAGATACGCAGTATTTT	CASSSTDTQYF
TRBD1	TRBV18	NA	TRBJ1-5	TGTGCCAGCTCAGGTCCGAACAGGGGGGATCAGCCCCAGCATTTT	CASSGPNRGDQPQHF
NA	TRBV24-1	NA	TRBJ1-5	TGTGCCACCAGTGATTTGCCCGCCAGGGGTGGCCAGCCCCAGCATTTT	CATSDLPARGGQPQHF
TRBD1	TRBV3-1/TRBV3-2	NA	TRBJ2-1	TGTGCCAGCAGCCAAGTTGCACAGGGGGCGACCTCTGAGCAGTTCTTC	CASSQVAQGATSEQFF
NA	TRBV27	NA	TRBJ1-4	TGTGCCAGCAGTTTGTGGAGGGGTAGGGCTAATGAAAAACTGTTTTTT	CASSLWRGRANEKLFF
TRBD1	TRBV7-3	NA	TRBJ2-3	TGTGCCAGCAGCCCCGATAGTGGGACAGGCACAGATACGCAGTATTTT	CASSPDSGTGTDTQYF
NA	TRBV25-1	NA	TRBJ1-5	TGTGCCAGCAGTGGGGCAGGTCAGCCCCAGCATTTT	CASSGAGQPQHF
NA	TRBV5-1	few	TRBJ1-2	TGCGCCAGCAGCTTGATACCTGCGGGCTATGGCTACACCTTC	CASSLIPAGYGYTF
TRBD1	TRBV7-3	NA	TRBJ1-1	TGTGCCAGCAGCCCCCATCCGACAGGGAGCACTGAAGCTTTCTTT	CASSPHPTGSTEAFF
NA	TRBV5-4	NA	TRBJ1-6	TGTGCCAGCAGCCACAGGACAGCCTATAATTCACCCCTCCACTTT	CASSHRTAYNSPLHF
TRBD2	TRBV6-1	NA	TRBJ2-5	TGTGCCAGATTAAGAGTGCTAGCGGTCAGAGAGACCCAGTACTTC	CARLRVLAVRETQYF
TRBD1	TRBV28	NA	TRBJ1-2	TGTGCCAGCAGTTTAATTGGTTCACAGGGGGCGCGTGGCTACACCTTC	CASSLIGSQGARGYTF